What follows describes a single T cell receptor beta chain. Its target is unknown. This record belongs to a study of vaccination effects on CD4 cells after COVID-19. Background on the study: As their vaccination, participants received two doses of either BNT162b2 or mRNA-1273.

The assay was immunoSEQ multiplex PCR, and TCRdb's table has in-frame clones only and misses some. This table holds 25,000 to 35,000 clones, under 85% found once. In the ViraFEST assay, antigen-specific CD4+ clonotypes were identified by expansion after peptide-pool stimulation. Following 10 days of culture, CD4+ T cells were isolated. Their SARS-CoV-2 infection, verified by PCR, occurred between March and December 2020. The authors exchanged half the medium for IL-2 medium on days 3 and 7. V lost 5 bases to trimming and J lost 3 bases, with 14 bases between them. CDR3 size: 15 residues. Germline CDR1 and CDR2: KGHDR and SFDVKD.

The rearrangement links TRBV24-1 to TRBJ2-3; D remains unclear. Sequences were derived from CD4+ T cells from PBMCs cultured with a peptide pool, sampled before COVID-19 vaccination. The TCR originated in a human donor who had a prior SARS-CoV-2 infection. The CDR3 loop is CATSGAGRTTDTQYF. CDR3 in DNA: TGTGCCACCAGTGGGGCAGGCAGGACGACAGATACGCAGTATTTT.